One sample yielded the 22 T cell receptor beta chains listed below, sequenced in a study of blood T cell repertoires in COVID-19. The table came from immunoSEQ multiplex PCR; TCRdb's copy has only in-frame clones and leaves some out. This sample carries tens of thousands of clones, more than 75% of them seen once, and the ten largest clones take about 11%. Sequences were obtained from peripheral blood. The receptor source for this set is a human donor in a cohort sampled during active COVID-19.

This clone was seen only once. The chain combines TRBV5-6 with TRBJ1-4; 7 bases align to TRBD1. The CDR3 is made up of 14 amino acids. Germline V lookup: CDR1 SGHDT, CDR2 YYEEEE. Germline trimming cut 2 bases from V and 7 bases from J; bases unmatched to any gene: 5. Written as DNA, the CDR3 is TGTGCCAGCAGCTTCGGGACAGACCTTGAAAAACTGTTTTTT. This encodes CASSFGTDLEKLFF.

The CDR3, as DNA: TGTGCCATTCAGGATATATGGAACACCGGGGAGCTGTTTTTT. Protein product: CAIQDIWNTGELFF. The rearrangement uses TRBV5-4 and TRBJ2-2; D unclear. In germline, CDR1 is SGHNT, CDR2 YYREEE (reference sequence). This CDR3 contains 14 residues. The V end lost 9 bases, the J end lost 1 base, and 13 bases lay between the germline ends.

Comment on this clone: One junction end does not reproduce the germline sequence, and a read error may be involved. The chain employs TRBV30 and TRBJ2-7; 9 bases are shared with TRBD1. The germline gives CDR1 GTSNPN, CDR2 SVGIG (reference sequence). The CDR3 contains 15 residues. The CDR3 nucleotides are TGTGCCTGGAGTGAAAGGGACAGGGACTCCTCCGAGCAGTACTTC. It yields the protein CAWSERDRDSSEQYF.

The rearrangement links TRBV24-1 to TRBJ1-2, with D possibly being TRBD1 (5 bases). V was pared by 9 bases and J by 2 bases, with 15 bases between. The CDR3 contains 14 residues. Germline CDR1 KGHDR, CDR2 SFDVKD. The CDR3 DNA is TGTGCCACCCAAGACCCAGGGAGGAACTATGGCTACACCTTC. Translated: CATQDPGRNYGYTF.

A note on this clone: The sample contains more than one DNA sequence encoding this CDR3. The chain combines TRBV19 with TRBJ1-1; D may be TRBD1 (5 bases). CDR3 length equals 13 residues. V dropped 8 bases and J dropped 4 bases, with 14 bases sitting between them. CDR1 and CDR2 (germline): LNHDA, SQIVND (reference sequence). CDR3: CASQLTQGTEAFF. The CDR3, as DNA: TGTGCCAGTCAACTAACGCAGGGCACTGAAGCTTTCTTT.

In DNA, the CDR3 is TGTGCCACCAGCGCCCGCGGCAGTTCTAGCACAGATACGCAGTATTTT. Amino acids: CATSARGSSSTDTQYF. The rearrangement uses TRBV24-1 and TRBJ2-3, with D unclear. The germline V gene encodes CDR1 KGHDR and CDR2 SFDVKD. V lost 7 bases and J 0 bases, leaving 16 bases between the germline ends. The CDR3 runs to 16 residues.

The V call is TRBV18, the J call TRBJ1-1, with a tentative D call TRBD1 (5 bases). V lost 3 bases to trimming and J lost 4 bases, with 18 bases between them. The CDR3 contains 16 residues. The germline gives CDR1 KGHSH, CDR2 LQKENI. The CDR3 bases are TGTGCCAGCTCACCGGGTCTTGGGGCGCGGGGCACTGAAGCTTTCTTT. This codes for CASSPGLGARGTEAFF. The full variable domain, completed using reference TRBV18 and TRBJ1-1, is NAGVMQNPRHLVRRRGQEARLRCSPMKGHSHVYWYRQLPEEGLKFMVYLQKENIIDESGMPKERFSAEFPKEGPSILRIQQVVRGDSAAYFCASSPGLGARGTEAFFGQGTRLTVV.

This chain's CDR3 is CASSLASGSGANVLTF. CDR3 DNA sequence: TGCGCCAGCAGCTTGGCCTCGGGGTCTGGGGCCAACGTCCTGACTTTC. This rearrangement joins TRBV5-1 to TRBJ2-6, with D possibly TRBD2 on 5 matching bases. V lost 0 bases and J lost 1, with 8 bases in between. The CDR3 contains 16 residues. Germline CDR1 SGHRS, CDR2 YFSETQ.

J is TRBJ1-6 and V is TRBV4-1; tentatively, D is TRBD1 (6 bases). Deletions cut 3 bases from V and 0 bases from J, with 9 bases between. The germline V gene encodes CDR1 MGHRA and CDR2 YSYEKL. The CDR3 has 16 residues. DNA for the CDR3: TGCGCCAGCAGCCAGGTGGGGGCCTCCTATAATTCACCCCTCCACTTT. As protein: CASSQVGASYNSPLHF.

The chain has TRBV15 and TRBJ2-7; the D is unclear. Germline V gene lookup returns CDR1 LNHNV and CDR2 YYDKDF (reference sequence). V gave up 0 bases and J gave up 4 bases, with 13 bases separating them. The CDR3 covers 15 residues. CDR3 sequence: CATSRDQEVTYEQYF. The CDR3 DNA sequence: TGTGCCACCAGCAGAGATCAAGAAGTCACATACGAGCAGTACTTC.

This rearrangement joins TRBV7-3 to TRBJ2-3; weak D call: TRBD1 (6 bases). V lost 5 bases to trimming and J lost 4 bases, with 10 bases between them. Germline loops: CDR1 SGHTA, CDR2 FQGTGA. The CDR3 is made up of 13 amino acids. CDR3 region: CASSRTGPDTQYF. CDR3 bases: TGTGCCAGCAGCCGCACAGGGCCAGATACGCAGTATTTT.

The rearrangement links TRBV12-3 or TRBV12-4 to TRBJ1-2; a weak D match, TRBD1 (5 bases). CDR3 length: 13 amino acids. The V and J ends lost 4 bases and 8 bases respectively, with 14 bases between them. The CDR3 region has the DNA TGTGCCAGCAGTTACGGCAGGGTTGGCGGCTACACCTTC. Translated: CASSYGRVGGYTF.

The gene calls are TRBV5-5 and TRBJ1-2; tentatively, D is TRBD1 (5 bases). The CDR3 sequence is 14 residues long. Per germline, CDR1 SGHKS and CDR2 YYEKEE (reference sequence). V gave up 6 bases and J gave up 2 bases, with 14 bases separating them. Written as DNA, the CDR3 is TGTGCCAGCACCGTGGGGGGTGCCAACTATGGCTACACCTTC. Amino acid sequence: CASTVGGANYGYTF.

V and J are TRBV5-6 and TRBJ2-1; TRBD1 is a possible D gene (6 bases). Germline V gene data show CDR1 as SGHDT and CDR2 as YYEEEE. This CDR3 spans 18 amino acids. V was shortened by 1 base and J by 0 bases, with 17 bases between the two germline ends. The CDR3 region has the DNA TGTGCCAGCAGCTTGTATTACTCTAGGGGGAGCTCCTACAATGAGCAGTTCTTC. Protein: CASSLYYSRGSSYNEQFF.

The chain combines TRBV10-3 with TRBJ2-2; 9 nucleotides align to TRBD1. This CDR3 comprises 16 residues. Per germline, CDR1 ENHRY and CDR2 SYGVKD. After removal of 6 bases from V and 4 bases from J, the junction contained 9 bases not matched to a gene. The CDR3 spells CAISIVTGQGTGELFF. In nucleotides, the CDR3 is TGTGCCATCAGCATAGTGACGGGACAGGGCACCGGGGAGCTGTTTTTT.

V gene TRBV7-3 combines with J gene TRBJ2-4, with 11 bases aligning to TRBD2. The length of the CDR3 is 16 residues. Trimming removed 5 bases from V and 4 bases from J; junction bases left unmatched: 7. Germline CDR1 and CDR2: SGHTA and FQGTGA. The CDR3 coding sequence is TGTGCCAGCAGCCCCGACGGGACTAGCGGTAAAAACATTCAGTACTTC. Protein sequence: CASSPDGTSGKNIQYF.

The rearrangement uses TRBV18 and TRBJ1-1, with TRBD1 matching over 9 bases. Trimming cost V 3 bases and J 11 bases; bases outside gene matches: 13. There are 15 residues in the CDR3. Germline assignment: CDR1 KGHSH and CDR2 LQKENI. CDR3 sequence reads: CASSPITHRTGVAFF. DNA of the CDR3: TGTGCCAGCTCACCCATCACCCACAGGACAGGGGTCGCTTTCTTT. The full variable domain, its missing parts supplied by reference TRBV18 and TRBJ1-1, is NAGVMQNPRHLVRRRGQEARLRCSPMKGHSHVYWYRQLPEEGLKFMVYLQKENIIDESGMPKERFSAEFPKEGPSILRIQQVVRGDSAAYFCASSPITHRTGVAFFGQGTRLTVV.

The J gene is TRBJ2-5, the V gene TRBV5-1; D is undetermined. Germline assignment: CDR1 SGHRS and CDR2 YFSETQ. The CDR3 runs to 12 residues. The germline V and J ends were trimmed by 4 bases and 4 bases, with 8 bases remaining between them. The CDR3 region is CASSPGRETQYF. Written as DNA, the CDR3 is TGCGCCAGCAGCCCCGGTAGAGAGACCCAGTACTTC.

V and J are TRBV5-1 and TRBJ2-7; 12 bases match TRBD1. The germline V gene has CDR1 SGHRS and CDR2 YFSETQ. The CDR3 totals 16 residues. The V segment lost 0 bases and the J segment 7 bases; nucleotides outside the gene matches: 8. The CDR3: CASSLGPGQGALEQYF. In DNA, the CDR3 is TGCGCCAGCAGCTTGGGTCCGGGACAGGGGGCGTTGGAGCAGTACTTC. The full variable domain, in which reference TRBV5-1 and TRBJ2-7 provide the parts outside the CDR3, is KAGVTQTPRYLIKTRGQQVTLSCSPISGHRSVSWYQQTPGQGLQFLFEYFSETQRNKGNFPGRFSGRQFSNSRSEMNVSTLELGDSALYLCASSLGPGQGALEQYFGPGTRLTVT.

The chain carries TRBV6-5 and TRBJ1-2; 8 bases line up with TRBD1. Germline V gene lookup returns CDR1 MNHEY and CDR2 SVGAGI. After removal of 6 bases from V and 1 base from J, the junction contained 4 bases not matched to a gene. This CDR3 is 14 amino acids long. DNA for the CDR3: TGTGCCAGCAGGGGCGGACAGGGTAACTATGGCTACACCTTC. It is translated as CASRGGQGNYGYTF.

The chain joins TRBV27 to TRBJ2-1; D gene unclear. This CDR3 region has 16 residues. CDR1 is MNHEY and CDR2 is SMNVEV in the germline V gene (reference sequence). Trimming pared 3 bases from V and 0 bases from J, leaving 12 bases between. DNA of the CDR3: TGTGCCAGCAGTTTTAGACTGTATAGCTCCTACAATGAGCAGTTCTTC. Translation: CASSFRLYSSYNEQFF.

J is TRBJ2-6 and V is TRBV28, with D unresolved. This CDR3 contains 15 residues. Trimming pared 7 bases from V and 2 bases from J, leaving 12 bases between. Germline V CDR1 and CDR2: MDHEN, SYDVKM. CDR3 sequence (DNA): TGTGCCAGCACCCCGATGGGCCCTGGGGCCAACGTCCTGACTTTC. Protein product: CASTPMGPGANVLTF.